The clone carrying this TCR beta chain was seen just once. Its antigen is currently unknown. The source of the sample is a study of shared clonotypes between healthy human individuals. The overall study: The plates for each donor numbered three CD4 naive, three CD4 memory, two CD8 naive and one CD8 memory. Whole-study results and caveats: The study found about 5% of naive CD4 clonotypes shared across a handful of donors. Despite large depth, rarefaction showed incomplete sorted-subset sequencing.

With V trimmed by 2 bases and J by 0 bases, 7 bases remained unmatched. This CDR3 has 16 amino acids. The germline CDR1 and CDR2 sequences are SGHKS and YYEKEE (reference sequence). Clones were read by immunoSEQ multiplex PCR, and TCRdb kept only the in-frame ones, dropping some. The table records millions of clones, around 95% of them present only once. The chain combines TRBV5-5 with TRBJ1-2; 7 bases line up with TRBD1. This clonotype was obtained from a man between 18 and 35 years old in good health. Specimen: naive CD4+ T cells sorted from blood. Subset described: CD45RA+ positively selected. CDR3 sequence: CASSFEGAAANYGYTF. In DNA, the CDR3 is TGTGCCAGCAGCTTTGAGGGGGCCGCGGCTAACTATGGCTACACCTTC.